The entry that follows covers one T cell receptor beta chain sequence. CDR1 and CDR2 from the germline V gene are SEHNR and FQNEAQ (reference sequence). V shed 4 bases and J 3 bases; nucleotides not matched to a gene: 4. The CDR3 has 14 amino acids. These data come from a study of T cell changes during pregnancy in multiple sclerosis. Measured with immunoSEQ multiplex PCR; TCRdb has only the in-frame clones, and not every one. The sample holds about 67,000 clones, 75% to 95% seen once. V and J are TRBV7-9 and TRBJ2-5, with TRBD2 matching 8 bases. This TCR came from a female donor with multiple sclerosis, enrolled in a pregnancy study. The sequencing used peripheral blood, collected in the first trimester of pregnancy. The DNA of the CDR3 is TGTGCCAGCAGCTCTCGGGGGGGGGAAGAGACCCAGTACTTC. The encoded protein is CASSSRGGEETQYF.